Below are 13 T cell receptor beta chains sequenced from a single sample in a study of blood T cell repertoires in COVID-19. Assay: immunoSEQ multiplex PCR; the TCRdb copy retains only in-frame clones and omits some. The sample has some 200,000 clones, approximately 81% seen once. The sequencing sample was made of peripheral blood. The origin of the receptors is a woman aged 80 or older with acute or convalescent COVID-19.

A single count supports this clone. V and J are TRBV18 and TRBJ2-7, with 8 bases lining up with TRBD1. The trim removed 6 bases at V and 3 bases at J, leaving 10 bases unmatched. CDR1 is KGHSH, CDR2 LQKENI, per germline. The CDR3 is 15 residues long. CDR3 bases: TGTGCCAGCTCCCAGGGGGCAGCTAAACGCTACGAGCAGTACTTC. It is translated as CASSQGAAKRYEQYF.

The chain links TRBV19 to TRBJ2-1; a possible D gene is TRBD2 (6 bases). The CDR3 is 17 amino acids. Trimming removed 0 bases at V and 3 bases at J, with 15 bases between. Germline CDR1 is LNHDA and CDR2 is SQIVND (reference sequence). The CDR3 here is CASSIDRFGRDYNEQFF. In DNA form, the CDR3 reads TGTGCCAGTAGTATAGATCGGTTTGGGCGGGACTACAATGAGCAGTTCTTC. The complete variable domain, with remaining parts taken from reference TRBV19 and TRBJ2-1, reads DGGITQSPKYLFRKEGQNVTLSCEQNLNHDAMYWYRQDPGQGLRLIYYSQIVNDFQKGDIAEGYSVSREKKESFPLTVTSAQKNPTAFYLCASSIDRFGRDYNEQFFGPGTRLTVL.

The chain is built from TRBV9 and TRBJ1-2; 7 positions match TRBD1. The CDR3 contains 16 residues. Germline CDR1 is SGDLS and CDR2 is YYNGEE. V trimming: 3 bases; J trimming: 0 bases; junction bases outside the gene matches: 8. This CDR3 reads CASSAVRDSANYGYTF. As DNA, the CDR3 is TGTGCCAGCAGCGCCGTAAGGGACAGCGCTAACTATGGCTACACCTTC.

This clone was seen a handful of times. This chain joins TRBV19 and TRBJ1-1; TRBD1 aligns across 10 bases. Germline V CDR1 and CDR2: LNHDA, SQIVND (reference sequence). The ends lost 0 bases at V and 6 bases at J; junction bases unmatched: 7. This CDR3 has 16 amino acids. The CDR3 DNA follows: TGTGCCAGTAGTATAGATCTTAGACAGGGGGCTTCTGAAGCTTTCTTT. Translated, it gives CASSIDLRQGASEAFF.

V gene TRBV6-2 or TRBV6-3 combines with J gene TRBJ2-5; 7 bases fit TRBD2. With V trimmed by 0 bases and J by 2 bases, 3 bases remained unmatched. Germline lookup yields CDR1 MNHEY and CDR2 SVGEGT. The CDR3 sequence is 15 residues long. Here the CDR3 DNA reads TGTGCCAGCAGTTACTCCATAGCGGGTCAAGAGACCCAGTACTTC. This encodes CASSYSIAGQETQYF.

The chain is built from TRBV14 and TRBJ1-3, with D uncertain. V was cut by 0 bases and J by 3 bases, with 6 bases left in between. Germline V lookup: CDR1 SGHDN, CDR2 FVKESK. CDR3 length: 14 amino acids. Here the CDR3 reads CASSQETSGNTIYF. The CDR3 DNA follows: TGTGCCAGCAGCCAAGAAACCAGTGGAAACACCATATATTTT.

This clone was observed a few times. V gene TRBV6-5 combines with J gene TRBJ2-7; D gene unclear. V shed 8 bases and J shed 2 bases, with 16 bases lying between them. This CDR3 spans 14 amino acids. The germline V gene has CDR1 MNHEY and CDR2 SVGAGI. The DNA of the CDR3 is TGTGCCAGCCGAGTTTCAAGTTCCACCTACGAGCAGTACTTC. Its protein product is CASRVSSSTYEQYF.

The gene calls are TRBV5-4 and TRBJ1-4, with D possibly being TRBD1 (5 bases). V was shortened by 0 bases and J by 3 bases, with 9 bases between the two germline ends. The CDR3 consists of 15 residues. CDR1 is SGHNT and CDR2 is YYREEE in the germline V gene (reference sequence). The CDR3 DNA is TGTGCCAGCAGCTTGGCAGGGCAAGCTAATGAAAAACTGTTTTTT. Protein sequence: CASSLAGQANEKLFF.

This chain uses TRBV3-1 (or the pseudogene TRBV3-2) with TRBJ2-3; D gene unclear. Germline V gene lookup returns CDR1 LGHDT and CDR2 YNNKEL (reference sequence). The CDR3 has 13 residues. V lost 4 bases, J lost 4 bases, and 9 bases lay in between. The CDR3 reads CASSPSQADTQYF. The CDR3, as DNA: TGTGCCAGCAGCCCCAGCCAGGCAGATACGCAGTATTTT.

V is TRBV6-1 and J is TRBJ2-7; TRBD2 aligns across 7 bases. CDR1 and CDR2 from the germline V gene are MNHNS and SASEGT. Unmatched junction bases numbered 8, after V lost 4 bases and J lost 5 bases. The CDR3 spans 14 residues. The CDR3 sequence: CASSVAFSGNEQYF. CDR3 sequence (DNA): TGTGCCAGCAGTGTAGCCTTCAGCGGGAACGAGCAGTACTTC.

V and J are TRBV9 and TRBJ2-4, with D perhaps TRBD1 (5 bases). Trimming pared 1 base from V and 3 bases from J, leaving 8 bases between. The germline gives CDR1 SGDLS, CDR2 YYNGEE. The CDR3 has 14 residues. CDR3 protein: CASSVQGGKNIQYF. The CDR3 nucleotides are TGTGCCAGCAGCGTACAGGGTGGCAAAAACATTCAGTACTTC.

DNA for the CDR3: TGTGCCAGCAGTGATAGCAGGGGCAATCAGCCCCAGCATTTT. It specifies CASSDSRGNQPQHF. The rearrangement uses TRBV2 and TRBJ1-5; D may be TRBD1 (5 bases). Trimming stripped 3 bases from V and 2 bases from J, with 8 bases between. This CDR3 is 14 amino acids long. The V gene's germline CDR1 is SNHLY and CDR2 FYNNEI.

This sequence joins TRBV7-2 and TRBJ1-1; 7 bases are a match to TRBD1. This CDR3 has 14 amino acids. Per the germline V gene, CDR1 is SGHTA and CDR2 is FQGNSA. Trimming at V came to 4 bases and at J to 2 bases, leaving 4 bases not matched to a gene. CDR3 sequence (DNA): TGTGCCAGCAGCTCACAGGGGATTAACACTGAAGCTTTCTTT. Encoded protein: CASSSQGINTEAFF.